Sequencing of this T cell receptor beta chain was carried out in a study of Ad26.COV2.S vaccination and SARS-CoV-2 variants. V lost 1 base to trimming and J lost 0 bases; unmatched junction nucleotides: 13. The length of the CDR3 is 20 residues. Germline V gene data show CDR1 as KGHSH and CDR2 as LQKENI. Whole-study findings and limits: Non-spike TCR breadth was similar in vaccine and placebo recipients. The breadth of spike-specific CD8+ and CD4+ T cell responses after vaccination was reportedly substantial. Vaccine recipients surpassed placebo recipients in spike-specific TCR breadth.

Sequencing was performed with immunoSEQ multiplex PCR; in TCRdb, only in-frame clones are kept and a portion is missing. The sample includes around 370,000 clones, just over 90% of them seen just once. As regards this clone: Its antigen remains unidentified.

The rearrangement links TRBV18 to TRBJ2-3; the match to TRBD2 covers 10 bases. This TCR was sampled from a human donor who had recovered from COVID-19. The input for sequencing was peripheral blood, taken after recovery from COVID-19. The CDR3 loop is CASSPLRTSGVSLSTDTQYF. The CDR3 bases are TGTGCCAGCTCACCACTCCGGACTAGCGGAGTTTCGCTAAGCACAGATACGCAGTATTTT.